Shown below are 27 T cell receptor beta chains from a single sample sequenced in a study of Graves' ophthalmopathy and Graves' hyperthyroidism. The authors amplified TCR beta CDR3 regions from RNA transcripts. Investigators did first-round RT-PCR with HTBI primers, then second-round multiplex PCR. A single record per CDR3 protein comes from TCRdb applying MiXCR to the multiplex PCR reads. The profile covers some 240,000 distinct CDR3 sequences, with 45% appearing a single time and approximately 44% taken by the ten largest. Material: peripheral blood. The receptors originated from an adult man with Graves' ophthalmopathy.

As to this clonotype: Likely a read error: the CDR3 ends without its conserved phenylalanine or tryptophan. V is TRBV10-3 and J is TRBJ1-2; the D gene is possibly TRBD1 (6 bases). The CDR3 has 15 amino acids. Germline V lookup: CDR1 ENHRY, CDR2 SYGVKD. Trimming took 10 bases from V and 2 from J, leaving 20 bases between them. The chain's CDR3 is CASTLGGTKNYGYTL. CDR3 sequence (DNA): TGTGCCAGCACTTTGGGTGGGACAAAAAACTATGGCTACACCCTC.

As DNA, the CDR3 is TGCGCCAGCAGTGAAACGCTTACGGCCCAAAACATTCAGTACTTC. The encoded protein is CASSETLTAQNIQYF. The rearrangement links TRBV10-2 to TRBJ2-7; D gene unclear. Matching the DNA end better, TRBJ2-4 makes the J call doubtful. In germline, CDR1 is WSHSY, CDR2 SAAADI. This CDR3 has 15 residues.

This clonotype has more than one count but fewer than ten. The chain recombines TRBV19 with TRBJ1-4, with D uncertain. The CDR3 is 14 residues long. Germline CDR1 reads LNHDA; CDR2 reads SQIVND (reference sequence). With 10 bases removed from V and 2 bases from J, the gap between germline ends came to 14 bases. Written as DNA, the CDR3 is TGTGCCACCGGACCCCTGAGGACTAATGAAAAACTGTTTTTT. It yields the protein CATGPLRTNEKLFF. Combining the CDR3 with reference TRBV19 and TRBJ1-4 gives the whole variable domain DGGITQSPKYLFRKEGQNVTLSCEQNLNHDAMYWYRQDPGQGLRLIYYSQIVNDFQKGDIAEGYSVSREKKESFPLTVTSAQKNPTAFYLCATGPLRTNEKLFFGSGTQLSVL.

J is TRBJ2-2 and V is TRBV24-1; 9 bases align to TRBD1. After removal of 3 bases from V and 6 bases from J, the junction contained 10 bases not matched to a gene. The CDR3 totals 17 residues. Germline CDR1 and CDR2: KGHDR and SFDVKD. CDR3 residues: CATSDPGQGIYPGELFF. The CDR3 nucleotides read TGTGCCACCAGTGATCCGGGACAGGGAATATACCCCGGGGAGCTGTTTTTT.

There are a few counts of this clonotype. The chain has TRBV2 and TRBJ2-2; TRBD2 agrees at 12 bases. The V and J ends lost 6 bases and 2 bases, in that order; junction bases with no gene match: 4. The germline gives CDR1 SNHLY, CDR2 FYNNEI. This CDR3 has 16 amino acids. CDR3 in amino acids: CASRSSGGANTGELFF. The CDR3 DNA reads TGTGCCAGCAGGTCTAGCGGGGGGGCAAACACCGGGGAGCTGTTTTTT. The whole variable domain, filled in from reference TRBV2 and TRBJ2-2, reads EPEVTQTPSHQVTQMGQEVILRCVPISNHLYFYWYRQILGQKVEFLVSFYNNEISEKSEIFDDQFSVERPDGSNFTLKIRSTKLEDSAMYFCASRSSGGANTGELFFGEGSRLTVL.

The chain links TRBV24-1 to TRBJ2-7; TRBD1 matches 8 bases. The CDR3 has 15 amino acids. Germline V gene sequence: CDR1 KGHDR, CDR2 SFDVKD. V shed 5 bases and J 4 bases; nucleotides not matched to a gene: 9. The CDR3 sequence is CATSAGQGVRYEQYF. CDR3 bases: TGTGCCACCAGTGCTGGACAGGGCGTGAGATACGAGCAGTACTTC.

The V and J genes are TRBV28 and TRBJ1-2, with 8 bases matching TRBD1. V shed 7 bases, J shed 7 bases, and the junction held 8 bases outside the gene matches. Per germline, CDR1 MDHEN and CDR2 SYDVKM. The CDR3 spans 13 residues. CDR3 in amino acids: CASTVQGAGGYTF. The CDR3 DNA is TGTGCCAGCACCGTCCAGGGGGCCGGTGGCTACACCTTC.

The CDR3 sequence: CASSVVQGNSPLHF. The DNA of the CDR3 is TGTGCCAGCAGTGTAGTACAGGGGAATTCACCCCTCCACTTT. This chain joins TRBV6-5 and TRBJ1-6; 7 bases line up with TRBD1. V lost 5 bases to trimming and J lost 7 bases; unmatched junction nucleotides: 5. Germline lookup yields CDR1 MNHEY and CDR2 SVGAGI. The CDR3 length is 14 residues.

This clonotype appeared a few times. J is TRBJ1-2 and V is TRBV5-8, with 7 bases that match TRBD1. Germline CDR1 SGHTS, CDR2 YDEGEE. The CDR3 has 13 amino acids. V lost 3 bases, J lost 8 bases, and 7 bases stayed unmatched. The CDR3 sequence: CASSYGQVVGYTF. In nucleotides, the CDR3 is TGTGCCAGCAGCTATGGACAGGTAGTCGGCTACACCTTC.

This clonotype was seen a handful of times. CDR3 residues: CASRLAGERTQYF. Here the CDR3 DNA reads TGCGCCAGCAGACTAGCGGGGGAGCGGACCCAGTACTTC. The chain links TRBV10-2 to TRBJ2-5; 11 nucleotides line up with TRBD2. The CDR3 runs 13 residues. Looked up from germline, CDR1 is WSHSY and CDR2 is SAAADI. The trim removed 6 bases at V and 7 bases at J, leaving 4 bases unmatched.

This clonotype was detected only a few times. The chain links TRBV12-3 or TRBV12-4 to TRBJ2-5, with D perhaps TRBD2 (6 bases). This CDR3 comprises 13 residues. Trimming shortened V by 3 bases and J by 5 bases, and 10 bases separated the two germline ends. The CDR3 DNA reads TGTGCCAGCAGTTTTGGGGCGGGGGAGACCCAGTACTTC. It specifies CASSFGAGETQYF.

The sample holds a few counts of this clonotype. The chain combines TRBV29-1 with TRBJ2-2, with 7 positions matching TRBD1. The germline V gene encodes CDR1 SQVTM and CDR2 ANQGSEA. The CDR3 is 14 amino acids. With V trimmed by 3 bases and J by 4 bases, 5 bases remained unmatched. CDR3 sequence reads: CSVDPTGRTGELFF. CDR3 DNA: TGCAGCGTTGACCCGACAGGGCGCACCGGGGAGCTGTTTTTT.

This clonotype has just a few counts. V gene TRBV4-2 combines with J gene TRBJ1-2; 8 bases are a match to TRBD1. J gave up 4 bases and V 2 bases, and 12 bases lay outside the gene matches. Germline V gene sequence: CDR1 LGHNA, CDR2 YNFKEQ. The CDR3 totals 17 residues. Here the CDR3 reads CASSQSHRAGGIYGYTF. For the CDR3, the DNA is TGTGCCAGCAGCCAATCCCATAGGGCAGGGGGCATCTATGGCTACACCTTC.

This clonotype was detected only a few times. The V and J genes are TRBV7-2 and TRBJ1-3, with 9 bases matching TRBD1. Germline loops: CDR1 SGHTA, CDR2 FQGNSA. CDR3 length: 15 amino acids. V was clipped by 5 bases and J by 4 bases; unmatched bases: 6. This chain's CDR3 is CASSPGTGSGNTIYF. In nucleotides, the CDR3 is TGTGCCAGCAGCCCAGGGACAGGGTCGGGAAACACCATATATTTT.

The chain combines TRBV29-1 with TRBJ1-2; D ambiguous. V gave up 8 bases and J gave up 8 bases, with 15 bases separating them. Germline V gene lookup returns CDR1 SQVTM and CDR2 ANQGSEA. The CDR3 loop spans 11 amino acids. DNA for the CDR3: TGCAGCTTAGGAGGCTCCGGAGGCTACACCTTC. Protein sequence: CSLGGSGGYTF.

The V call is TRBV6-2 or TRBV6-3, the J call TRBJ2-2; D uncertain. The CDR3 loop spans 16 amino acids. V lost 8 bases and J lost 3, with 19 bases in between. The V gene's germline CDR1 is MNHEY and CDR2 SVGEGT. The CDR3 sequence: CASSEDPHPHTGELFF. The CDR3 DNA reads TGTGCCAGCTCCGAAGACCCGCATCCCCACACCGGGGAGCTGTTTTTT.

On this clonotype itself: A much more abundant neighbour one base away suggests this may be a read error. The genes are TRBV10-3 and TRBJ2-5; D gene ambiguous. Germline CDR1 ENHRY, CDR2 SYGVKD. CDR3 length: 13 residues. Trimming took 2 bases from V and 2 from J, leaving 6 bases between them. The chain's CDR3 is CAISEERQETQYF. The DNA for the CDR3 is TGTGCCATCAGTGAGGAGAGGCAAGAGACCCAGTACTTC.

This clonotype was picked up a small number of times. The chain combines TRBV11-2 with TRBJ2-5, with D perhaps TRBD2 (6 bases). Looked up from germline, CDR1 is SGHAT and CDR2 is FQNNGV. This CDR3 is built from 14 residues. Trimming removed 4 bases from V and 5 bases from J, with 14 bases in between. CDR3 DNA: TGTGCCAGCAGCTACTCGGGGGTTTGGGAGACCCAGTACTTC. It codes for CASSYSGVWETQYF. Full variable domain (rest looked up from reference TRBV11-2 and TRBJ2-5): EAGVAQSPRYKIIEKRQSVAFWCNPISGHATLYWYQQILGQGPKLLIQFQNNGVVDDSQLPKDRFSAERLKGVDSTLKIQPAKLEDSAVYLCASSYSGVWETQYFGPGTRLLVL.

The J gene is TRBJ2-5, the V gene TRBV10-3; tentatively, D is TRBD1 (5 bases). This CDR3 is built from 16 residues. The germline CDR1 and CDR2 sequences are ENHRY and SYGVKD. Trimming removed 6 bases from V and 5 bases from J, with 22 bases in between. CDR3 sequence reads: CAISPSGAGPRETQYF. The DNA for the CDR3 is TGTGCCATCAGCCCCTCTGGAGCAGGGCCCCGGGAGACCCAGTACTTC.

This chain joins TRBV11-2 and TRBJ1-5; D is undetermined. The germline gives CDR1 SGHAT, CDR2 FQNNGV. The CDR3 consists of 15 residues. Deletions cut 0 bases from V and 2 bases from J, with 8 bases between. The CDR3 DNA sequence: TGTGCCAGCAGCTTAGAGTCGGGTGGCAATCAGCCCCAGCATTTT. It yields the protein CASSLESGGNQPQHF.

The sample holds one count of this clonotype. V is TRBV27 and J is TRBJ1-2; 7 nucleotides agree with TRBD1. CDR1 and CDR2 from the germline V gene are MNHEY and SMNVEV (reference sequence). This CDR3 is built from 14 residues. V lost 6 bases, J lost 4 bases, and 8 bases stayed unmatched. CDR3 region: CASSPMGQSYGYTF. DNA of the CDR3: TGTGCCAGCAGCCCCATGGGACAGAGCTATGGCTACACCTTC.

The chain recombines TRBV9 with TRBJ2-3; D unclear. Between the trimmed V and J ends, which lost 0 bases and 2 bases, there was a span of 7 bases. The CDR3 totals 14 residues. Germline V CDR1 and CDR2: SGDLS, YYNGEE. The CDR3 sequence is CASSVAIDTDTQYF. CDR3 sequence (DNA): TGTGCCAGCAGCGTAGCAATCGACACAGATACGCAGTATTTT. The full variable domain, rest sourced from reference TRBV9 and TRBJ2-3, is DSGVTQTPKHLITATGQRVTLRCSPRSGDLSVYWYQQSLDQGLQFLIQYYNGEERAKGNILERFSAQQFPDLHSELNLSSLELGDSALYFCASSVAIDTDTQYFGPGTRLTVL.

The DNA of the CDR3 is TGTGCCAGCAGCCGGGCTGGGACTAGCGGGAGCGAGCAGTACTTC. Its translation: CASSRAGTSGSEQYF. V usage is TRBV5-4 and J usage is TRBJ2-7; TRBD2 aligns across 14 bases. The V and J ends lost 4 bases and 6 bases, in that order; junction bases with no gene match: 6. The germline V gene encodes CDR1 SGHNT and CDR2 YYREEE (reference sequence). The CDR3 extends over 15 amino acids.

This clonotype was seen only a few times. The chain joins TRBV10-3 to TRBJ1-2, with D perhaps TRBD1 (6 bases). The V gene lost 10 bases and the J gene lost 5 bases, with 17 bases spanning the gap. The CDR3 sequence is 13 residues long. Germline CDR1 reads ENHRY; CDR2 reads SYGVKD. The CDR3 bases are TGTGCCAGCAGCGCGAGGGGGGTTTATGGCTACACCTTC. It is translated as CASSARGVYGYTF.

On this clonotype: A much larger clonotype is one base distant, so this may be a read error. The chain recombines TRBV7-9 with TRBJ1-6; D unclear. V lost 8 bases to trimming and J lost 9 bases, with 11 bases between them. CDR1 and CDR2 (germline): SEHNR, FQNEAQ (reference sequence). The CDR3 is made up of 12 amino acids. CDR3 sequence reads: CASGSEGSPLHF. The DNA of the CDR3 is TGTGCCAGCGGCTCGGAGGGTTCACCCCTCCACTTT.

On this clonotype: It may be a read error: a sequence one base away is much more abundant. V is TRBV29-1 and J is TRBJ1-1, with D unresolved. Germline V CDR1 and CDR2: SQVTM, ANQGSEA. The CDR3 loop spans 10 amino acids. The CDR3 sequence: CSVMAGEASF. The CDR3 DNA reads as TGCAGCGTTATGGCCGGGGAAGCTTCCTTT.

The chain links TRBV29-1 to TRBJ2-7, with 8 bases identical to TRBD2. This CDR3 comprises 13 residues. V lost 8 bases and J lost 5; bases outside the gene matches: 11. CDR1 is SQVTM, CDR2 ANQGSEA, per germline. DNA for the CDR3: TGCAGCCTAATGGGCCCGGGAGGGAACGAGCAGTACTTC. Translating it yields CSLMGPGGNEQYF.